Below are 30 T cell receptor beta chains sequenced from a single sample in a study of blood T cell repertoires in COVID-19. Measured with immunoSEQ multiplex PCR; TCRdb has only the in-frame clones, and not every one. This sample has 310,000 or so clones; around 90% occur once, and the top ten carry 1%. The sample comprised peripheral blood. These receptors all stem from a man aged 45-65 years with active or convalescent COVID-19.

J is TRBJ2-2 and V is TRBV4-3; TRBD2 matches 10 bases. V lost 0 bases and J lost 5; bases outside the gene matches: 6. This CDR3 contains 17 residues. Per the germline V gene, CDR1 is LGHNA and CDR2 is YSLEER. The CDR3: CASSQEAGGPGTGELFF. The CDR3 DNA reads as TGCGCCAGCAGCCAAGAAGCGGGGGGGCCGGGAACCGGGGAGCTGTTTTTT.

This clone was found a few times. The V and J genes are TRBV29-1 and TRBJ2-5; no clear D gene. Germline values: CDR1 SQVTM, CDR2 ANQGSEA. Between the trimmed V and J ends, which lost 4 bases and 1 base, there was a span of 7 bases. The CDR3 totals 12 residues. This chain's CDR3 is CSVVYSQETQYF. Written as DNA, the CDR3 is TGCAGCGTTGTGTATAGCCAAGAGACCCAGTACTTC.

The chain joins TRBV28 to TRBJ2-5; no clear D gene. This CDR3 comprises 13 residues. The germline gives CDR1 MDHEN, CDR2 SYDVKM. Trimming stripped 5 bases from V and 2 bases from J, with 9 bases between. The CDR3 spells CASSHDTQETQYF. CDR3 coding DNA: TGTGCCAGCAGTCACGACACTCAAGAGACCCAGTACTTC.

J is TRBJ1-1 and V is TRBV5-1; D not resolved. The CDR3 covers 13 residues. The germline V gene has CDR1 SGHRS and CDR2 YFSETQ. V was clipped by 1 base and J by 3 bases, with 7 bases between them. As DNA, the CDR3 is TGCGCCAGCAGCTTGACAGACGACACTGAAGCTTTCTTT. Translated, it gives CASSLTDDTEAFF.

The chain uses TRBV6-6 and TRBJ2-1, with TRBD2 identical over 13 bases. Looked up from germline, CDR1 is MNHNY and CDR2 is SVGAGI (reference sequence). After removal of 6 bases from V and 8 bases from J, the junction contained 7 bases not matched to a gene. The CDR3 loop spans 15 amino acids. This CDR3 is CASRSTSGGAYEQFF. CDR3 in DNA: TGTGCCAGCAGGTCAACTAGCGGGGGGGCCTATGAGCAGTTCTTC.

Details on this clone: At one of its ends the junction is not consistent with the germline gene, which may arise from a read error. V and J are TRBV2 and TRBJ1-1; no definite D call. The CDR3 has 13 residues. Germline V gene sequence: CDR1 SNHLY, CDR2 FYNNEI. CDR3 region: CASSEEVYGKEDF. The CDR3 region has the DNA TGTGCCAGCAGTGAAGAGGTTTATGGGAAGGAGGACTTT.

V is TRBV7-8 and J is TRBJ1-6, with 7 bases aligning to TRBD1. Germline CDR1 SGHVS, CDR2 FQNEAQ. The ends lost 5 bases at V and 9 bases at J; junction bases unmatched: 7. This CDR3 is 14 amino acids long. Here the CDR3 DNA reads TGTGCCAGCAGCAGGAAACAGGGGTCTTCACCCCTCCACTTT. The encoded protein is CASSRKQGSSPLHF.

V gene TRBV7-3 combines with J gene TRBJ2-3; possible D gene TRBD2, 7 bases. Germline V gene sequence: CDR1 SGHTA, CDR2 FQGTGA. CDR3 length: 15 amino acids. Trimming shortened V by 6 bases and J by 2 bases, and 15 bases separated the two germline ends. CDR3 DNA sequence: TGTGCCAGCAGACGCGGGGGCCTCTTCACAGATACGCAGTATTTT. Protein: CASRRGGLFTDTQYF.

This rearrangement joins TRBV6-5 to TRBJ1-4, with D perhaps TRBD1 (5 bases). CDR1 is MNHEY, CDR2 SVGAGI, per germline. The CDR3 is made up of 14 amino acids. V lost 2 bases, J lost 4 bases, and 8 bases lay in between. The CDR3 sequence is CASSYGGINEKLFF. The DNA for the CDR3 is TGTGCCAGCAGTTACGGGGGGATTAATGAAAAACTGTTTTTT.

V usage is TRBV4-2 and J usage is TRBJ2-3, with 8 bases aligning to TRBD2. The CDR3 loop spans 15 amino acids. CDR1 is LGHNA and CDR2 is YNFKEQ in the germline V gene. V lost 4 bases and J lost 1; bases outside the gene matches: 4. The CDR3 here is CASSRPGLGTDTQYF. The CDR3 nucleotides are TGTGCCAGCAGCCGCCCGGGACTAGGCACAGATACGCAGTATTTT.

This clone occurred once. This chain joins TRBV7-8 and TRBJ1-5; tentative D call: TRBD1 (5 bases). The CDR3 consists of 16 residues. Trimming removed 4 bases from V and 1 base from J, with 14 bases in between. Per the germline V gene, CDR1 is SGHVS and CDR2 is FQNEAQ. The CDR3 loop reads CASSYREGLSNQPQHF. The CDR3 DNA follows: TGTGCCAGCAGCTATCGGGAGGGGTTAAGCAATCAGCCCCAGCATTTT.

The chain combines TRBV19 with TRBJ1-4; no clear D gene. Trimming pared 7 bases from V and 7 bases from J, leaving 13 bases between. Germline assignment: CDR1 LNHDA and CDR2 SQIVND (reference sequence). This CDR3 is 13 amino acids long. CDR3 sequence (DNA): TGTGCCAGTAACCCCCGCGCGGGTGAAAAACTGTTTTTT. The encoded protein is CASNPRAGEKLFF.

This clone was seen many times. The rearrangement uses TRBV2 and TRBJ1-5; a possible D gene is TRBD1 (5 bases). Per the germline V gene, CDR1 is SNHLY and CDR2 is FYNNEI. The CDR3 extends over 14 amino acids. V dropped 2 bases and J dropped 9 bases, with 14 bases sitting between them. The CDR3 protein is CASSEQGSVWPQHF. The CDR3 coding sequence is TGTGCCAGCAGTGAACAGGGTTCCGTTTGGCCCCAGCATTTT.

This chain's CDR3 is CAWSLPSPTGTRGNQPQHF. Here the CDR3 DNA reads TGTGCCTGGAGTCTACCCTCCCCCACAGGAACCAGGGGCAATCAGCCCCAGCATTTT. The chain links TRBV30 to TRBJ1-5, with D possibly being TRBD1 (5 bases). The V gene lost 2 bases and the J gene lost 2 bases, with 25 bases spanning the gap. CDR3 length: 19 residues. Germline CDR1 and CDR2: GTSNPN and SVGIG (reference sequence). The variable domain in full, completed from reference TRBV30 and TRBJ1-5, reads SQTIHQWPATLVQPVGSPLSLECTVEGTSNPNLYWYRQAAGRGLQLLFYSVGIGQISSEVPQNLSASRPQDRQFILSSKKLLLSDSGFYLCAWSLPSPTGTRGNQPQHFGDGTRLSIL.

The V call is TRBV11-1, the J call TRBJ2-1; TRBD2 matches at 11 bases. Germline CDR1 is SGHAT and CDR2 is FQDESV (reference sequence). With V trimmed by 3 bases and J by 7 bases, 5 bases remained unmatched. CDR3 length: 15 residues. The CDR3 protein is CASSFTSGRGNEQFF. The CDR3 DNA reads as TGTGCCAGCAGCTTCACTAGCGGGAGAGGGAATGAGCAGTTCTTC. The full variable domain, in which reference TRBV11-1 and TRBJ2-1 provide the parts outside the CDR3, is EAEVAQSPRYKITEKSQAVAFWCDPISGHATLYWYRQILGQGPELLVQFQDESVVDDSQLPKDRFSAERLKGVDSTLKIQPAELGDSAMYLCASSFTSGRGNEQFFGPGTRLTVL.

Concerning this clone itself: One junction end does not reproduce the germline sequence, and a read error may be involved. The CDR3 DNA is TGTGCCAGCAGTATTAGACAGGGCTATGATTCACCCCTCCACTTT. Translated, it gives CASSIRQGYDSPLHF. V gene TRBV5-4 combines with J gene TRBJ1-6; TRBD1 agrees at 7 bases. The CDR3 is 15 residues long. The germline V gene has CDR1 SGHNT and CDR2 YYREEE (reference sequence).

This chain connects TRBV5-1 to TRBJ2-7; the match to TRBD1 covers 9 bases. The CDR3 is made up of 14 amino acids. Germline V CDR1 and CDR2: SGHRS, YFSETQ. Unmatched junction bases numbered 7, after V lost 2 bases and J lost 7 bases. CDR3 sequence reads: CASSFGTGSLEQYF. The DNA of the CDR3 is TGCGCCAGCAGCTTTGGGACAGGGAGCCTTGAGCAGTACTTC.

This chain links TRBV29-1 with TRBJ2-3, with 9 bases that match TRBD1. Germline V gene data show CDR1 as SQVTM and CDR2 as ANQGSEA. J gave up 3 bases and V 3 bases, and 4 bases lay outside the gene matches. The CDR3 has 14 amino acids. CDR3 in DNA: TGCAGCGTTGATGTGACAGGGGGGACAGATACGCAGTATTTT. Protein sequence: CSVDVTGGTDTQYF.

This chain uses TRBV28 with TRBJ1-2; no reliable D call. Germline V gene data show CDR1 as MDHEN and CDR2 as SYDVKM. Trimming took 4 bases from V and 4 from J, leaving 16 bases between them. CDR3 size: 15 residues. DNA for the CDR3: TGTGCCAGCAGTTATAGGACGGGAACCCGCTATGGCTACACCTTC. This gives the protein CASSYRTGTRYGYTF.

This sequence joins TRBV29-1 and TRBJ2-3; D is ambiguous. There are 13 residues in the CDR3. V was cut by 3 bases and J by 0 bases, with 7 bases left in between. In germline, CDR1 is SQVTM, CDR2 ANQGSEA. Written as DNA, the CDR3 is TGCAGCGTTGAGACTGGCAGCACAGATACGCAGTATTTT. Translated, it gives CSVETGSTDTQYF.

This chain uses TRBV7-9 with TRBJ2-7; no clear D. The germline CDR1 and CDR2 sequences are SEHNR and FQNEAQ (reference sequence). The CDR3 spans 13 residues. V was clipped by 0 bases and J by 4 bases, with 7 bases between them. CDR3 region: CASSLAEKYEQYF. As DNA, the CDR3 is TGTGCCAGCAGCTTAGCGGAGAAATACGAGCAGTACTTC. Full variable domain (outside the CDR3, taken from reference TRBV7-9 and TRBJ2-7): DTGVSQNPRHKITKRGQNVTFRCDPISEHNRLYWYRQTLGQGPEFLTYFQNEAQLEKSRLLSDRFSAERPKGSFSTLEIQRTEQGDSAMYLCASSLAEKYEQYFGPGTRLTVT.

This clone occurred once. The CDR3 sequence: CASSSLGAGGSNQPQHF. The DNA for the CDR3 is TGTGCCAGCAGTTCCCTAGGCGCAGGGGGTAGCAATCAGCCCCAGCATTTT. This chain connects TRBV28 to TRBJ1-5, with 7 bases fitting TRBD1. CDR3 length: 17 amino acids. Losses at the gene ends were 4 bases for V and 0 bases for J; bases not matched to a gene: 9. CDR1 and CDR2 (germline): MDHEN, SYDVKM.

The chain carries TRBV5-1 and TRBJ2-7, with TRBD1 identical over 9 bases. From germline, CDR1 is SGHRS and CDR2 YFSETQ. After removal of 4 bases from V and 0 bases from J, the junction contained 5 bases not matched to a gene. The CDR3 totals 15 residues. CDR3 nucleotides: TGCGCCAGCAGCCCAGGACAGGGGAGCTCCTACGAGCAGTACTTC. Translation gives CASSPGQGSSYEQYF.

The chain is built from TRBV2 and TRBJ1-2; tentatively, D is TRBD1 (5 bases). Germline V gives CDR1 SNHLY, CDR2 FYNNEI. The CDR3 covers 12 residues. V gave up 5 bases and J gave up 4 bases, with 8 bases separating them. Here the CDR3 DNA reads TGTGCCAGCAGTCAGGGTGGCTATGGCTACACCTTC. The encoded protein is CASSQGGYGYTF.

The chain employs TRBV27 and TRBJ1-6; D is undetermined. In germline, CDR1 is MNHEY, CDR2 SMNVEV (reference sequence). Deletions cut 0 bases from V and 4 bases from J, with 7 bases between. The CDR3 runs to 15 residues. This CDR3 is CASSLSGPYNSPLHF. The CDR3 nucleotides are TGTGCCAGCAGTTTATCCGGTCCGTATAATTCACCCCTCCACTTT.

This chain connects TRBV2 to TRBJ1-1, with D maybe TRBD1 (5 bases). CDR1 is SNHLY and CDR2 is FYNNEI in the germline V gene. This CDR3 contains 14 residues. Trimming pared 1 base from V and 8 bases from J, leaving 14 bases between. For the CDR3, the DNA is TGTGCCAGCAGTGAAGAGAGGACATCTGACGAAGCTTTCTTT. Amino acids: CASSEERTSDEAFF.

The CDR3 is CASSYRGTLYEQYF. CDR3 sequence (DNA): TGTGCCAGCAGTTACAGGGGAACTTTATACGAGCAGTACTTC. This chain uses TRBV6-6 with TRBJ2-7, with D possibly being TRBD1 (5 bases). The CDR3 has 14 residues. V lost 2 bases and J 4 bases, leaving 12 bases between the germline ends. CDR1 MNHNY and CDR2 SVGAGI come from the germline V gene (reference sequence).

This sequence joins TRBV7-2 and TRBJ2-5; 8 bases are shared with TRBD2. This CDR3 spans 13 amino acids. Germline CDR1 and CDR2: SGHTA and FQGNSA. Unmatched junction bases numbered 2, after V lost 6 bases and J lost 2 bases. The CDR3 nucleotides are TGTGCCAGCAGACTAGCGGCACAAGAGACCCAGTACTTC. Amino acid sequence: CASRLAAQETQYF.

This clone was detected only a few times. The CDR3 DNA reads TGTGCCAGCAGTACCGGTTCCAGGGGTAACTATGGCTACACCTTC. Protein sequence: CASSTGSRGNYGYTF. J is TRBJ1-2 and V is TRBV6-5, with D maybe TRBD1 (6 bases). The germline V gene has CDR1 MNHEY and CDR2 SVGAGI. Trimming removed 5 bases at V and 1 base at J, with 14 bases between. There are 15 residues in the CDR3.

The genes are TRBV30 and TRBJ2-1; TRBD2 matches 9 bases. CDR1 GTSNPN and CDR2 SVGIG come from the germline V gene (reference sequence). This CDR3 is 17 amino acids long. V was clipped by 6 bases and J by 8 bases; unmatched bases: 20. The DNA for the CDR3 is TGTGCCTGCGCGGGATTCCCGGGACTAGCTAGGGAAGATGAGCAGTTCTTC. Protein sequence: CACAGFPGLAREDEQFF.